A selection of T cell receptor beta chains follows, all from one sample in a study of cytomegalovirus exposure and HLA in healthy donors. Produced via immunoSEQ multiplex PCR; TCRdb's table is partial and in-frame only. The sample carries about 200,000 clones, approximately 80% recorded once. Sequencing was carried out using PBMCs. The receptor source for this set is a woman between 35 and 50 years old in good health and CMV-seronegative. Each CDR3 is given with its conserved first and last residue. The D gene is left open where the match is weak. The listing skips clone size in some rows; elsewhere it reads once, few, many or a size class.

j_gene,v_gene,d_gene,abundance,CDR3aa,CDR3nt
TRBJ1-2,TRBV5-1,-,-,CASSLDRVFSYGYTF,TGCGCCAGCAGCTTGGACAGGGTTTTTTCCTATGGCTACACCTTC
TRBJ2-1,TRBV2,-,-,CASSRREPPYNEQFF,TGTGCCAGCAGTCGGAGGGAGCCCCCTTACAATGAGCAGTTCTTC
TRBJ2-7,TRBV5-1,-,-,CASSPSPRYEQYF,TGCGCCAGCAGCCCCTCACCAAGATACGAGCAGTACTTC
TRBJ1-5,TRBV4-1,TRBD1,-,CASSPITGAGNQPQHF,TGCGCCAGCAGCCCCATCACAGGGGCGGGCAATCAGCCCCAGCATTTT
TRBJ2-1,TRBV5-1,TRBD2,-,CASSFELGTSGSEARANEQFF,TGCGCCAGCAGCTTTGAATTAGGGACTAGCGGGAGTGAAGCCAGGGCCAATGAGCAGTTCTTC
TRBJ2-7,TRBV30,-,-,CAWKDSLSEQYF,TGTGCCTGGAAGGACAGTCTAAGCGAGCAGTACTTC
TRBJ1-4,TRBV6-5,TRBD1,-,CASSYLGQGGEKLFF,TGTGCCAGCAGTTACCTAGGACAGGGAGGCGAAAAACTGTTTTTT
TRBJ2-1,TRBV6-1,TRBD1,-,CASSETGDSRNEQFF,TGTGCCAGCAGTGAAACAGGGGACAGTCGTAATGAGCAGTTCTTC
TRBJ1-1,TRBV5-6,-,-,CASSLVGGSEAFF,TGTGCCAGCAGCTTGGTGGGGGGATCTGAAGCTTTCTTT
TRBJ1-2,TRBV7-2,TRBD1,-,CASSVRGTGLYGYTF,TGTGCCAGCAGCGTTAGAGGGACAGGACTCTATGGCTACACCTTC
TRBJ1-4,TRBV11-3,-,-,CASSPVSNEKLFF,TGTGCCAGCAGCCCCGTCAGTAACGAAAAACTGTTTTTT
TRBJ1-2,TRBV7-8,-,once,CASSLREWDYGYTF,TGTGCCAGCAGCTTGAGGGAGTGGGACTATGGCTACACCTTC
TRBJ1-2,TRBV5-1,-,once,CASSPPGPGSNNYGYTF,TGCGCCAGCAGCCCACCTGGGCCCGGCTCCAATAACTATGGCTACACCTTC
TRBJ2-1,TRBV27,TRBD2,-,CASSFAGGRQFF,TGTGCCAGCAGTTTTGCGGGGGGACGGCAGTTCTTC
TRBJ1-1,TRBV19,-,-,CASSIGVRDTEAFF,TGTGCCAGTAGTATAGGGGTGCGGGACACTGAAGCTTTCTTT
TRBJ1-1,TRBV29-1,-,few,CSVGGWRGPNTEAFF,TGCAGCGTTGGGGGGTGGAGGGGCCCGAACACTGAAGCTTTCTTT
TRBJ2-5,TRBV7-9,TRBD1,-,CASSSQPLGQGIAETQYF,TGTGCCAGCAGCTCCCAGCCCCTCGGACAGGGAATTGCAGAGACCCAGTACTTC
TRBJ1-5,TRBV4-3,TRBD1,-,CASSPDYRGAQPQHF,TGCGCCAGCAGCCCGGATTACAGGGGAGCTCAGCCCCAGCATTTT
TRBJ2-1,TRBV4-2,TRBD2,few,CASSHFPRPSGGVDEQFF,TGTGCCAGCAGCCACTTCCCTCGGCCTAGCGGTGGGGTTGATGAGCAGTTCTTC
TRBJ2-6,TRBV5-1,TRBD1,few,CASSSYPGGASGANVLTF,TGCGCCAGCAGCTCCTACCCAGGGGGCGCTTCGGGGGCCAACGTCCTGACTTTC
TRBJ1-2,TRBV27,-,-,CASRYGGGGYTF,TGTGCCAGCAGGTACGGCGGCGGTGGCTACACCTTC
TRBJ2-5,TRBV7-2,TRBD2,-,CASTLGGGQETQYF,TGTGCCAGCACCCTAGGCGGGGGCCAAGAGACCCAGTACTTC
TRBJ1-6,TRBV2,-,once,CASSPGAYNSPLHF,TGTGCCAGCAGTCCAGGGGCGTATAATTCACCCCTCCACTTT
TRBJ2-1,TRBV30,TRBD2,-,CAWRKGLDGGKQFF,TGTGCCTGGAGAAAAGGACTAGACGGGGGGAAGCAGTTCTTC
TRBJ1-1,TRBV27,TRBD1,-,CASSLRTGLNTEAFF,TGTGCCAGCAGTCTGAGGACAGGCCTGAACACTGAAGCTTTCTTT
TRBJ2-5,TRBV6-5,TRBD1,few,CASSRTGEETQYF,TGTGCCAGCAGTCGGACAGGGGAAGAGACCCAGTACTTC
TRBJ1-1,TRBV30,-,-,CAWTLLGGTEAFF,TGTGCCTGGACCCTTCTAGGGGGAACTGAAGCTTTCTTT
TRBJ1-1,TRBV19,-,-,CASTPPAGEAFF,TGTGCCAGTACCCCCCCGGCGGGAGAAGCTTTCTTT
TRBJ1-2,TRBV5-6,TRBD1,-,CASRKLVQGVMNYGYTF,TGTGCCAGCAGGAAACTGGTACAGGGGGTGATGAACTATGGCTACACCTTC
TRBJ2-7,TRBV6-1,TRBD2,once,CASSEGRNRGDEQYF,TGTGCCAGCAGTGAAGGGAGGAACCGGGGGGACGAGCAGTACTTC
TRBJ2-2,TRBV30,TRBD1,-,CAWRPGQVTGELFF,TGTGCCTGGAGGCCGGGACAGGTCACCGGGGAGCTGTTTTTT
TRBJ1-1,TRBV7-9,-,-,CASSRGGGGGTEAFF,TGTGCCAGCAGCCGGGGGGGAGGGGGTGGCACTGAAGCTTTCTTT
TRBJ2-5,TRBV2,TRBD2,few,CASSARRTSGQETQYF,TGTGCCAGCAGTGCCAGGCGGACTAGCGGTCAAGAGACCCAGTACTTC
TRBJ1-3,TRBV9,-,-,CASSVGTMAGNTIYF,TGTGCCAGCAGCGTAGGGACAATGGCTGGAAACACCATATATTTT
TRBJ1-2,TRBV18,-,-,CASSPAAQGSSYGYTF,TGTGCCAGCTCACCTGCTGCCCAGGGTTCCAGCTATGGCTACACCTTC
TRBJ1-2,TRBV4-1,TRBD1,-,CASSQDARDRDGYTF,TGCGCCAGCAGCCAAGATGCCAGGGACAGGGATGGCTACACCTTC
TRBJ1-2,TRBV9,-,few,CASSGDAGVSTYGYTF,TGTGCCAGCAGTGGCGATGCGGGGGTTTCCACCTATGGCTACACCTTC
TRBJ1-2,TRBV27,-,few,CASSLTMQGLNYGYTF,TGTGCCAGCAGTTTAACGATGCAGGGACTTAACTATGGCTACACCTTC
TRBJ1-4,TRBV21-1,-,-,CASSKSRDRGRNEKLFF,TGTGCCAGCAGCAAGTCCCGGGACAGGGGGCGAAATGAAAAACTGTTTTTT
TRBJ1-1,TRBV7-8,-,-,CASSLGAPNTEAFF,TGTGCCAGCAGCTTAGGAGCTCCGAACACTGAAGCTTTCTTT
TRBJ1-5,TRBV30,-,once,CAWSAGLVEPQHF,TGTGCCTGGAGCGCAGGGCTTGTGGAGCCCCAGCATTTT
TRBJ2-2,TRBV2,TRBD1,-,CASRTGGGGELFF,TGTGCCAGCAGGACAGGGGGCGGCGGGGAGCTGTTTTTT
TRBJ1-1,TRBV5-1,-,-,CASSSGGDEAFF,TGCGCCAGCAGCTCCGGTGGTGATGAAGCTTTCTTT
TRBJ1-2,TRBV2,-,few,CASKTSPNYGYTF,TGTGCCAGCAAAACATCCCCTAACTATGGCTACACCTTC
TRBJ2-7,TRBV19,TRBD2,few,CASSWTSASYEQYF,TGTGCCAGTAGTTGGACTAGCGCCTCCTACGAGCAGTACTTC
TRBJ1-1,TRBV13,TRBD1,-,CASSLDPGTGGRAFF,TGTGCCAGCAGCTTAGACCCAGGGACAGGGGGTCGGGCTTTCTTT
TRBJ2-3,TRBV6-1,-,few,CASRTGGPGDAQYF,TGTGCCAGCAGGACCGGGGGGCCAGGGGATGCGCAGTATTTT
TRBJ1-1,TRBV18,-,-,CASSPNPTEAFF,TGTGCCAGCTCGCCTAACCCTACTGAAGCTTTCTTT
TRBJ2-2,TRBV9,TRBD1,-,CASSVGQGNTGELFF,TGTGCCAGCAGCGTGGGACAGGGGAACACCGGGGAGCTGTTTTTT
TRBJ1-1,TRBV29-1,-,-,CSVEVAGSNTEAFF,TGCAGCGTTGAAGTAGCCGGTTCGAACACTGAAGCTTTCTTT
TRBJ2-5,TRBV14,-,once,CASSQDGGKTQYF,TGTGCCAGCAGCCAAGATGGAGGGAAGACCCAGTACTTC
TRBJ1-1,TRBV10-3,TRBD1,few,CAISGRTGGTEAFF,TGTGCCATCAGTGGACGGACAGGGGGCACTGAAGCTTTCTTT
TRBJ1-1,TRBV27,-,-,CASSLQVQAEAFF,TGTGCCAGCAGTTTACAGGTTCAGGCGGAAGCTTTCTTT
TRBJ2-1,TRBV10-3,-,-,CAISPPGGSYNEQFF,TGTGCCATCAGTCCACCCGGGGGCTCCTACAATGAGCAGTTCTTC
TRBJ1-1,TRBV27,-,-,CASSLLRENTEAFF,TGTGCCAGCAGTCTTTTAAGAGAGAACACTGAAGCTTTCTTT
TRBJ1-2,TRBV10-3,TRBD1,-,CAISLGQGNYGYTF,TGTGCCATCAGCCTCGGACAGGGTAACTATGGCTACACCTTC
TRBJ1-4,TRBV18,-,-,CASKQGSNEKLFF,TGTGCCAGCAAACAGGGCTCTAATGAAAAACTGTTTTTT
TRBJ2-7,TRBV6-7,-,-,CAPQEGYEQYF,TGTGCCCCTCAGGAGGGTTACGAGCAGTACTTC
TRBJ2-1,TRBV10-3,-,-,CAITRDLSGEQFF,TGTGCCATCACCAGGGATCTGTCCGGTGAGCAGTTCTTC
TRBJ1-5,TRBV5-6,-,-,CASSWGGDSRPQHF,TGTGCCAGCAGCTGGGGGGGCGATTCCAGGCCCCAGCATTTT